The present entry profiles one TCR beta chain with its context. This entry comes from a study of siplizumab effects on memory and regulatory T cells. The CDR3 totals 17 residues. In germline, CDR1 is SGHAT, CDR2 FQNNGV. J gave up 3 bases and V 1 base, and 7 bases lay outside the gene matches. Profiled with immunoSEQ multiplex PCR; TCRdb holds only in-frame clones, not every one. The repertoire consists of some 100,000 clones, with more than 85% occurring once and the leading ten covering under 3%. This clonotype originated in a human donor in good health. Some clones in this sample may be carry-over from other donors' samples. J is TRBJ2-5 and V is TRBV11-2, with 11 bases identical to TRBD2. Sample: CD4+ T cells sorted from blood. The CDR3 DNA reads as TGTGCCAGCAGCTTAGTGGGGACTAGCGGCACTAAAGAGACCCAGTACTTC. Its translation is CASSLVGTSGTKETQYF.